This T cell receptor (beta chain) was sequenced in a study of regulatory T cells in long-lasting Graves disease (dated by TCRdb to the early 2020s). Broadly, across the study: Patients with newly diagnosed Graves' disease had been on antithyroid drugs for under 3 months. The study was registered as a clinical trial and conducted in China. Persistent Graves' disease patients were compared with newly diagnosed Graves' disease patients by peripheral blood TCR sequencing and RNA sequencing. A total of approximately 35 samples were covered by TCR sequencing, comprising some 13 persistent and around 20 newly diagnosed Graves' disease patients.

Libraries were prepared through multiplex PCR. The reads were generated on an Illumina HiSeq 4000. CDR3 regions were amplified by Arm-PCR with iRepertoire HTBI primers to construct TCR beta libraries. Before sequencing, the PCR products underwent gel purification. The authors' pipeline ran thus. Gene usage analysis of CDR3 amino acid clonotypes relied on the approximately 60 TRBV and 14 TRBJ segments identified across samples. COPE and FqMerger were used to merge the filtered high-quality paired reads into contigs. BLAST was used to align contigs to the IMGT TRBV, TRBD and TRBJ reference genes, and CDR3 was defined following IMGT. Any clonotype with a frequency above 0.1% was classified as a highly expanded clone. Shannon entropy served as the measure of repertoire diversity, while the Gini coefficient captured V-J evenness. Public clonotypes were defined as clonotypes shared by more than one individual. Through fastp at Q25 and MiXCR, TCRdb rebuilt clones from the public reads, retaining in-frame beta chains. When rows share a CDR3 protein, they turn into one entry using the most common DNA and genes. The V and J calls follow TCRdb's processing rather than the paper's. For this sample there are roughly 530,000 distinct CDR3 sequences; around 15% appear just once. Roughly 25% of the sample goes to the ten largest clones.

Regarding this clonotype: Which antigen it targets is not known. One base away there is no much larger clone; base qualities are not given.

The meaning of the sample's time point label: newly diagnosed GD, antithyroid drugs for less than 3 months. RNA was extracted from PBMCs in TRIzol for both TCR sequencing and RNA sequencing. Graves' disease was diagnosed according to American Thyroid Association guidelines. Recruitment of patients was carried out at an endocrinology department in Xi'an, China. Each patient gave 9 to 10 milliliters of peripheral blood, collected in an EDTA anticoagulant tube. PBMCs were isolated by Ficoll Paque Plus density gradient separation without further T cell sorting. An Agilent 2100 Bioanalyzer and agarose gel were used to check RNA quality, while a NanoDrop 2000 measured RNA concentration. The study at large found these results: Sequencing and analysis were limited to the TCR beta chain. A larger number of public clonotypes was shared among persistent patients (around 3,000) than among newly diagnosed patients (roughly 1,000). Preferential use of TRBV28, TRBJ1-2 and TRBJ2-5 was observed in persistent disease, whereas TRBV20-1 and TRBJ2-1 were favored in newly diagnosed disease. Persistent Graves' disease patients showed lower TCR Shannon entropy and fewer highly expanded clones than newly diagnosed patients, suggesting clonal expansion. Because the primary lesion, thyroid tissue, could not be accessed, the study looked at peripheral blood alone. As a limitation, the authors acknowledged that the small sample size may reduce accuracy.

CDR1 and CDR2 were assigned from the germline V gene as MNHNS and SASEGT. Inclusive of the bounding cysteine and phenylalanine, the CDR3 is 16 residues long. The only DNA kept is the CDR3, 48 bases in frame from the first base. From V the trimming removes 6 bases and from J it removes 2 bases, while the gene matches leave 10 bases of the junction unaccounted for. These data were also filed under a second study, of T cells in Graves' hyperthyroidism and ophthalmopathy. That second publication adds: A patient counted as having stable Graves' hyperthyroidism if no progression to ophthalmopathy occurred over 18 months of follow-up. Hyperthyroidism patients were newly diagnosed, had a disease duration of under 2 months, and were aged 18 to 65 years. Exclusion was applied to patients with uncontrolled infections, other autoimmune diseases, pregnancy or lactation. Diagnoses relied on clinical symptoms, serum thyroxine and TRAb, thyroid ultrasound and orbital computed tomography. A first-round RT-PCR of the TCR CDR3 used the HTBI primer set with the Qiagen OneStep RT-PCR kit. Blood samples also contained most of the expanded thyroid clonotypes (frequency above 0.001), which suggests that blood repertoires may reflect thyroid immune responses. A 13 V-J signature model separated ophthalmopathy from stable hyperthyroidism, with 87.88% sensitivity and 81.08% specificity in cross-validation and 80%/75% in testing. In validation, the model predicted progression to ophthalmopathy with 60% to 71% sensitivity and 72% to 75% specificity, a median of approximately 6.5 months before onset. TCR V-J signatures able to tell the groups apart were searched for in a discovery cohort of 95 or so patients, of whom more than 40 had Graves' ophthalmopathy and more than 55 had stable Graves' hyperthyroidism. Prospective prediction of ophthalmopathy was tested in an independent validation cohort consisting of 18 to 20 hyperthyroidism patients and around 17 patients who later progressed to ophthalmopathy. For training and testing, the approximately 97 patients in the discovery cohort were randomly divided in a 7:3 ratio. Thyroid tissue and blood T-cell repertoires from roughly 6 Graves' hyperthyroidism patients were also compared in the study. After sampling, hyperthyroidism patients received methimazole starting at 30 mg daily, and ophthalmopathy patients received high-dose intravenous methylprednisolone. Libraries were constructed in a second round of multiplex PCR, after which size selection and purification were performed. Paired-end sequencing of the libraries was performed with 100 bp reads on an Illumina HiSeq2000. SOAPnuke was used to process the raw data, removing reads that contained adapters or uncalled bases, had a mean Phred below 15, or lacked an exact match to the constant primer or identifier. COPE v1.2.5 was used to merge high-quality paired reads, and clonotypes were defined as unique nucleotide sequences. Clonotypes were aligned to IMGT TRBV, TRBD and TRBJ reference segments using MiTCR v1.1. The analysis was restricted to V-J combinations with a frequency above 0.0001, which together covered about 99% of the repertoires. The TCS score was defined as the ratio of F50 (clonal expansion) to E x V (chaos), calculated using BLOSUM62-based TCRdist between CDR3 peptides within each V-J. Welch's t-statistics and random forest reduced 450 to 600 V-J features to roughly 13, which were used in a naive Bayes classifier (R e1071). No statistical method was used to set the sample size in advance, and investigators knew the group allocation. According to the paper, TCR Vbeta CDR3 sequencing was carried out on approximately 140 peripheral blood samples, which came from fewer than 50 ophthalmopathy, 70 to 80 hyperthyroidism and about 17 progressor patients.

Material: peripheral blood mononuclear cells (PBMCs), obtained at new diagnosis, from a patient treated with antithyroid drugs. The rearranged segments are TRBV6-1 and TRBJ1-1; 9 central bases correspond to TRBD1. This clonotype was obtained from a woman aged 35 to 60 with Graves disease. Donor details come from another sample of the same person, matched by shared clones. The CDR3 reads as follows: CASSEYRGRRNTEAFF. The nucleotides are TGTGCCAGCAGCGAGTACAGGGGGCGCCGAAACACTGAAGCTTTCTTT.